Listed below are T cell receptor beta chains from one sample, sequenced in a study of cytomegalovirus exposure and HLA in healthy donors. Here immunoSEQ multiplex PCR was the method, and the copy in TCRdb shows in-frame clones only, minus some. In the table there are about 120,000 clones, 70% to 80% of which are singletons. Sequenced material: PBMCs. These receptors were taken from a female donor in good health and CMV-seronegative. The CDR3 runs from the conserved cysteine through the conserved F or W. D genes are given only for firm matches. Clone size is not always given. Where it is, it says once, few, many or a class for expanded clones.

cdr3_nt: TGTGCCAGTAGTAGGGCCTACCCAACCTACAATGAGCAGTTCTTC
cdr3_aa: CASSRAYPTYNEQFF
v_call: TRBV19
j_call: TRBJ2-1
clone_size: .
d_call: .

cdr3_nt: TGTGCCAGCAGTTCTTTCAGGGGGGTTCGGGACGAGCAGTACTTC
cdr3_aa: CASSSFRGVRDEQYF
v_call: TRBV27
j_call: TRBJ2-7
clone_size: .
d_call: .

cdr3_nt: TGTGCCAGTTCCCCTGGACTTACCGATACGCAGTATTTT
cdr3_aa: CASSPGLTDTQYF
v_call: TRBV19
j_call: TRBJ2-3
clone_size: .
d_call: .

cdr3_nt: TGTGCCAGCAGTTTAAGGGCTCCGGAGGGCATTCAGTACTTC
cdr3_aa: CASSLRAPEGIQYF
v_call: TRBV27
j_call: TRBJ2-4
clone_size: .
d_call: .

cdr3_nt: TGTGCCAGCAGCCCCGGACTAGGCGAGGGAAACATTCAGTACTTC
cdr3_aa: CASSPGLGEGNIQYF
v_call: TRBV4-2
j_call: TRBJ2-4
clone_size: many
d_call: TRBD2

cdr3_nt: TGTGCCAGCAGTGGGGCCGGGACTAGCGGGATCTACGAGCAGTACTTC
cdr3_aa: CASSGAGTSGIYEQYF
v_call: TRBV27
j_call: TRBJ2-7
clone_size: .
d_call: TRBD2

cdr3_nt: TGTGCCAGCAGTCCGCGAGGGCCTGCCTACGAGCAGTACTTC
cdr3_aa: CASSPRGPAYEQYF
v_call: TRBV27
j_call: TRBJ2-7
clone_size: .
d_call: .

cdr3_nt: TGTGCCAGCAGCGAAAACAGGGGGCATAACTACGAGCAGTACTTC
cdr3_aa: CASSENRGHNYEQYF
v_call: TRBV7-9
j_call: TRBJ2-7
clone_size: .
d_call: TRBD1

cdr3_nt: TGTGCCAGCAGCTTAGGGTCTGGGGCAGGGGCGCTACTACTGAGCTCCTACAATGAGCAGTTCTTC
cdr3_aa: CASSLGSGAGALLLSSYNEQFF
v_call: TRBV13
j_call: TRBJ2-1
clone_size: .
d_call: .

cdr3_nt: TGTGCCAGCAGCCTACCAGGCTTCCAGGATTCACCCCTCCACTTT
cdr3_aa: CASSLPGFQDSPLHF
v_call: TRBV7-2
j_call: TRBJ1-6
clone_size: .
d_call: .

cdr3_nt: TGTGCCAGCTCTCAATCCTTGGGGCATCAAGAGACCCAGTACTTC
cdr3_aa: CASSQSLGHQETQYF
v_call: TRBV18
j_call: TRBJ2-5
clone_size: .
d_call: .

cdr3_nt: TGTGCCAGTAGTCGATCAGGGGGCAACTATGGCTACACCTTC
cdr3_aa: CASSRSGGNYGYTF
v_call: TRBV19
j_call: TRBJ1-2
clone_size: few
d_call: TRBD1

cdr3_nt: TGTGCCAGCAGCGTAGGAGGGAGGGGTGTTGGAAACACCATATATTTT
cdr3_aa: CASSVGGRGVGNTIYF
v_call: TRBV9
j_call: TRBJ1-3
clone_size: .
d_call: .

cdr3_nt: TGTGCCAGCAGCCTTAACCGGGAGGTGCAGCATTTT
cdr3_aa: CASSLNREVQHF
v_call: TRBV7-9
j_call: TRBJ1-5
clone_size: few
d_call: .

cdr3_nt: TGTGCCAGCAGCTCGACAGGGTTCTATGGCTACACCTTC
cdr3_aa: CASSSTGFYGYTF
v_call: TRBV11-3
j_call: TRBJ1-2
clone_size: .
d_call: TRBD1

cdr3_nt: TGTGCCAGCAGCGTGAAATTGAGGGGGCGATACACTGAAGCTTTCTTT
cdr3_aa: CASSVKLRGRYTEAFF
v_call: TRBV7-2
j_call: TRBJ1-1
clone_size: .
d_call: TRBD1

cdr3_nt: TGTGCCAGCAGCCCCTCTAGCGGATCCTCCAATGAGCAGTTCTTC
cdr3_aa: CASSPSSGSSNEQFF
v_call: TRBV9
j_call: TRBJ2-1
clone_size: once
d_call: TRBD2

cdr3_nt: TGTGCGTGGGGGGAGGCCTCTGGAAACACCATATATTTT
cdr3_aa: CAWGEASGNTIYF
v_call: TRBV2
j_call: TRBJ1-3
clone_size: .
d_call: .